This entry lists 26 T cell receptor beta chains sequenced from one sample in a study of naive and memory T cell subsets. Two oligonucleotides, mixed equimolar, formed the beta constant-region primer covering TRBC1 and TRBC2. Ligated cDNA was amplified by four rounds of PCR with nested alpha and beta constant-region primers and SP2. TCRdb reprocessed the UMI-ligation and nested PCR reads via MiXCR and lists one record per CDR3 protein. Altogether 80,000 or so distinct CDR3 sequences are present, around 9% being singletons, with the ten largest covering 1.2%. Sequencing used naive CD8+ T cells from blood. The receptor set was obtained from a human donor in good health.

The rearrangement joins TRBV3-1 to TRBJ1-5; D is unclear. The CDR3 covers 17 residues. Germline values: CDR1 LGHDT, CDR2 YNNKEL (reference sequence). V lost 0 bases and J 0 bases, leaving 12 bases between the germline ends. The CDR3 reads CASSQDSPRYSNQPQHF. DNA of the CDR3: TGTGCCAGCAGCCAAGATAGTCCGCGGTATAGCAATCAGCCCCAGCATTTT.

This clonotype has only a few counts. The chain carries TRBV11-1 and TRBJ1-1, with D possibly TRBD1 on 6 matching bases. The length of the CDR3 is 14 residues. V lost 5 bases and J lost 2, with 12 bases in between. Germline V gives CDR1 SGHAT, CDR2 FQDESV (reference sequence). The CDR3 bases are TGTGCCAGCAGCGACGGGGGGCGCAACACTGAAGCTTTCTTT. Amino acids: CASSDGGRNTEAFF.

The sample holds many counts of this clonotype. V usage is TRBV11-2 and J usage is TRBJ2-7; 7 nucleotides agree with TRBD2. J lost 3 bases, V lost 1 base, and 3 bases had no gene match. The CDR3 sequence is 14 residues long. Germline V gene lookup returns CDR1 SGHAT and CDR2 FQNNGV. The CDR3 DNA reads TGTGCCAGCAGCTTAGGACTAGCTGGCTACGAGCAGTACTTC. Translated: CASSLGLAGYEQYF.

This clonotype has just a few counts. This rearrangement joins TRBV5-6 to TRBJ2-2; D perhaps matches TRBD2 (5 bases). Germline CDR1 reads SGHDT; CDR2 reads YYEEEE. CDR3 length: 14 amino acids. Trimming left V 3 bases short and J 6 bases short, with 12 bases between. The CDR3 nucleotides read TGTGCCAGCAGCTCCGGAGGTAGCCCCGGGGAGCTGTTTTTT. Its protein is CASSSGGSPGELFF. The entire variable domain, with the rest obtained from reference TRBV5-6 and TRBJ2-2, is as follows: DAGVTQSPTHLIKTRGQQVTLRCSPKSGHDTVSWYQQALGQGPQFIFQYYEEEERQRGNFPDRFSGHQFPNYSSELNVNALLLGDSALYLCASSSGGSPGELFFGEGSRLTVL.

This clonotype was found many times. This chain uses TRBV4-1 with TRBJ2-7; TRBD1 agrees at 8 bases. Germline CDR1 MGHRA, CDR2 YSYEKL. The CDR3 sequence is 15 residues long. With V trimmed by 1 base and J by 1 base, 3 bases remained unmatched. The CDR3 DNA reads as TGCGCCAGCAGCCAAGCGGGGACAGGATCCTACGAGCAGTACTTC. The encoded protein is CASSQAGTGSYEQYF.

This clonotype appeared a few times. The rearrangement links TRBV12-3 or TRBV12-4 to TRBJ2-5; D uncertain. The CDR3 has 14 amino acids. V gave up 5 bases and J gave up 5 bases, with 15 bases separating them. CDR3 amino acids: CASSPTDPSETQYF. The CDR3 DNA sequence: TGTGCCAGCAGTCCCACGGACCCCAGCGAGACCCAGTACTTC.

This clonotype has a handful of counts. The chain employs TRBV7-9 and TRBJ2-6, with D possibly TRBD1 on 5 matching bases. Germline CDR1 is SEHNR and CDR2 is FQNEAQ (reference sequence). The V end was cut by 4 bases, the J end by 4 bases, with 17 bases between. This CDR3 contains 17 residues. The DNA of the CDR3 is TGTGCCAGCAGCTCCCCAGAACCAGGGTTCGGGGCCAACGTCCTGACTTTC. It specifies CASSSPEPGFGANVLTF. The variable domain in full, with the rest retrieved from reference TRBV7-9 and TRBJ2-6, is DTGVSQNPRHKITKRGQNVTFRCDPISEHNRLYWYRQTLGQGPEFLTYFQNEAQLEKSRLLSDRFSAERPKGSFSTLEIQRTEQGDSAMYLCASSSPEPGFGANVLTFGAGSRLTVL.

This clonotype was seen a handful of times. CDR3 sequence reads: CSARGTQPHEQYF. Here the CDR3 DNA reads TGCAGTGCTAGGGGGACCCAGCCCCACGAGCAGTACTTC. This rearrangement joins TRBV20-1 to TRBJ2-7, with D perhaps TRBD1 or TRBD2 (5 bases each). The CDR3 length is 13 residues. Trimming cost V 3 bases and J 5 bases, with 14 bases left between them. Germline CDR1 reads DFQATT; CDR2 reads SNEGSKA (reference sequence).

The chain couples TRBV29-1 to TRBJ1-2; perhaps TRBD1 as D (6 bases). This CDR3 comprises 14 residues. The germline gives CDR1 SQVTM, CDR2 ANQGSEA. Trimming shortened V by 5 bases and J by 4 bases, and 17 bases separated the two germline ends. Here the CDR3 DNA reads TGCAGCGTTATATGGCAGGGGAAAGGCTATGGCTACACCTTC. Translating gives CSVIWQGKGYGYTF. Full variable domain (remainder filled in from reference TRBV29-1 and TRBJ1-2): SAVISQKPSRDICQRGTSLTIQCQVDSQVTMMFWYRQQPGQSLTLIATANQGSEATYESGFVIDKFPISRPNLTFSTLTVSNMSPEDSSIYLCSVIWQGKGYGYTFGSGTRLTVV.

The chain is built from TRBV30 and TRBJ2-1; 12 bases line up with TRBD2. With V trimmed by 8 bases and J by 4 bases, 27 bases remained unmatched. The CDR3 totals 21 residues. CDR1 and CDR2 (germline): GTSNPN, SVGIG (reference sequence). For the CDR3, the DNA is TGTGCCCTACGACGAGGGGGACCAGAGTCTCTAGCGGGAGGGATATACAATGAGCAGTTCTTC. The encoded protein is CALRRGGPESLAGGIYNEQFF.

The V call is TRBV20-1, the J call TRBJ2-3; 8 bases agree with TRBD2. The CDR3 consists of 14 residues. J was trimmed by 4 bases and V by 1 base; bases with no gene match: 4. Germline CDR1 reads DFQATT; CDR2 reads SNEGSKA (reference sequence). The CDR3 protein is CSARVELAADTQYF. DNA of the CDR3: TGCAGTGCTAGAGTAGAACTAGCGGCAGATACGCAGTATTTT.

This clonotype was seen ten or more times. The chain uses TRBV29-1 and TRBJ2-7, with D possibly being TRBD1 (6 bases). The germline V gene encodes CDR1 SQVTM and CDR2 ANQGSEA. The germline V and J ends were trimmed by 2 bases and 5 bases, with 19 bases remaining between them. This CDR3 is built from 15 residues. DNA of the CDR3: TGCAGCGTTGAATTTATAGGACAGTACCGCAACGAGCAGTACTTC. It codes for CSVEFIGQYRNEQYF.

This clonotype was seen a few times. The chain uses TRBV1 and TRBJ2-5; the DNA was not used to check the table's D call, TRBD1. TRBV1 is a pseudogene segment. The CDR3 is made up of 11 amino acids. The CDR3 DNA follows: TGCACCCCGGACATTGGAGAGACCCAGTACTTC. Translation: CTPDIGETQYF.

This clonotype came up many times. The J gene is TRBJ2-2, the V gene TRBV6-6; D gene ambiguous. Trimming left V 7 bases short and J 2 bases short, with 14 bases between. The germline gives CDR1 MNHNY, CDR2 SVGAGI (reference sequence). The length of the CDR3 is 15 residues. The CDR3 spells CASTDRLGNTGELFF. DNA for the CDR3: TGTGCCAGCACCGATCGTCTGGGCAACACCGGGGAGCTGTTTTTT.

This clonotype has a count of ten or more. This chain links TRBV18 with TRBJ2-3, with D maybe TRBD1 (5 bases). Trimming took off 5 bases at V and 1 base at J, with 10 bases between the two ends. CDR1 KGHSH and CDR2 LQKENI come from the germline V gene. This CDR3 contains 14 residues. The CDR3 loop is CASSGQFGTDTQYF. The CDR3 bases are TGTGCCAGCTCAGGACAATTTGGCACAGATACGCAGTATTTT.

This clonotype was seen repeatedly, ten times or more. The genes are TRBV7-9 and TRBJ2-7, with 12 bases lining up with TRBD2. This CDR3 comprises 18 residues. The V segment lost 4 bases and the J segment 6 bases; nucleotides outside the gene matches: 16. CDR1 is SEHNR, CDR2 FQNEAQ, per germline (reference sequence). Written as DNA, the CDR3 is TGTGCCAGCAGCTCCTCGGACCGCCTAGCGGGAGGGTTCCGCGAGCAGTACTTC. Protein product: CASSSSDRLAGGFREQYF.

The chain uses TRBV4-2 and TRBJ2-7; D may be TRBD2 (6 bases). V lost 1 base to trimming and J lost 2 bases, with 15 bases between them. This CDR3 region has 16 residues. Germline lookup yields CDR1 LGHNA and CDR2 YNFKEQ. CDR3 nucleotide sequence: TGTGCCAGCAGCCAAGCCCAAGGAGGGATGACCTACGAGCAGTACTTC. Amino acid sequence: CASSQAQGGMTYEQYF.

This clonotype has at least ten counts. This sequence joins TRBV4-2 and TRBJ1-1; no firm D call. CDR1 and CDR2 (germline): LGHNA, YNFKEQ. Trimming pared 0 bases from V and 5 bases from J, leaving 13 bases between. This CDR3 is 15 amino acids long. The CDR3 protein is CASSQDWGVGTEAFF. The CDR3 coding sequence is TGTGCCAGCAGCCAAGATTGGGGAGTGGGGACTGAAGCTTTCTTT.

This clonotype was seen many times. Sequence at one end of the junction differs from germline and may be a read error. The chain is built from TRBV14 and TRBJ1-1, with 8 bases matching TRBD1. Germline V lookup: CDR1 SGHDN, CDR2 FVKESK. CDR3 length: 15 residues. The CDR3 DNA reads as TGTGCCAGAAGCCCCCGGACAGGGAGGGACACTGAAGCTTTCTTT. Its protein is CARSPRTGRDTEAFF. Based on the CDR3 plus reference TRBV14 and TRBJ1-1, the full variable domain is EAGVTQFPSHSVIEKGQTVTLRCDPISGHDNLYWYRRVMGKEIKFLLHFVKESKQDESGMPNNRFLAERTGGTYSTLKVQPAELEDSGVYFCARSPRTGRDTEAFFGQGTRLTVV.

The chain employs TRBV7-2 and TRBJ2-3; no definite D call. The CDR3 is made up of 15 amino acids. Germline values: CDR1 SGHTA, CDR2 FQGNSA. V gave up 2 bases and J gave up 3 bases, with 12 bases separating them. The CDR3 bases are TGTGCCAGCAGCTTAATCCCCTCAGTTACAGATACGCAGTATTTT. Translation gives CASSLIPSVTDTQYF.

This clonotype was seen a few times. This chain joins TRBV2 and TRBJ2-2; maybe TRBD2 (6 bases). The ends were cut back, 6 bases at V and 0 bases at J, with 14 bases in the middle. The germline CDR1 and CDR2 sequences are SNHLY and FYNNEI. The CDR3 loop spans 16 amino acids. CDR3 sequence: CASSQRRGANTGELFF. The CDR3 region has the DNA TGTGCCAGCAGCCAAAGGAGGGGAGCGAACACCGGGGAGCTGTTTTTT.

V is TRBV27 and J is TRBJ1-4, with D possibly matching TRBD1 (5 bases). The V end lost 1 base, the J end lost 8 bases, and 14 bases lay between the germline ends. This CDR3 spans 15 amino acids. Germline CDR1 reads MNHEY; CDR2 reads SMNVEV (reference sequence). DNA for the CDR3: TGTGCCAGCAGTTTATTTGGGGACGGGAGAGAAAAACTGTTTTTT. It is translated as CASSLFGDGREKLFF.

This clonotype showed up just a few times. The DNA for the CDR3 is TGTGCCAGCAGCTCCGGCGCCAGCGGCGAGCAGTACTTC. Encoded protein: CASSSGASGEQYF. The chain couples TRBV7-9 to TRBJ2-7, with D possibly TRBD2 on 5 matching bases. Trimming took off 4 bases at V and 6 bases at J, with 13 bases between the two ends. In germline, CDR1 is SEHNR, CDR2 FQNEAQ (reference sequence). The CDR3 contains 13 residues.

This clonotype was counted between two and nine times. This chain uses TRBV5-6 with TRBJ2-1; D perhaps matches TRBD2 (6 bases). Trimming shortened V by 4 bases and J by 5 bases, and 19 bases separated the two germline ends. CDR1 is SGHDT, CDR2 YYEEEE, per germline. The CDR3 consists of 16 residues. The CDR3 is CASSEASGYTNNEQFF. The CDR3 nucleotides are TGTGCCAGCAGCGAAGCAAGCGGGTACACAAACAATGAGCAGTTCTTC.

V usage is TRBV28 and J usage is TRBJ1-3; 8 nucleotides agree with TRBD1. CDR1 and CDR2 (germline): MDHEN, SYDVKM. With V trimmed by 6 bases and J by 1 base, 8 bases remained unmatched. There are 16 residues in the CDR3. CDR3 amino acids: CASSRDRTFSGNTIYF. The DNA of the CDR3 is TGTGCCAGCAGCCGGGACAGGACCTTTTCTGGAAACACCATATATTTT.

This clonotype was seen only a few times. CDR3 protein: CASSSWRGQETQYF. Written as DNA, the CDR3 is TGTGCCAGCAGTTCCTGGAGAGGCCAAGAGACCCAGTACTTC. The chain has TRBV6-5 and TRBJ2-5; D is ambiguous. Trimming removed 4 bases from V and 1 base from J, with 10 bases in between. Germline V CDR1 and CDR2: MNHEY, SVGAGI. The CDR3 runs to 14 residues.